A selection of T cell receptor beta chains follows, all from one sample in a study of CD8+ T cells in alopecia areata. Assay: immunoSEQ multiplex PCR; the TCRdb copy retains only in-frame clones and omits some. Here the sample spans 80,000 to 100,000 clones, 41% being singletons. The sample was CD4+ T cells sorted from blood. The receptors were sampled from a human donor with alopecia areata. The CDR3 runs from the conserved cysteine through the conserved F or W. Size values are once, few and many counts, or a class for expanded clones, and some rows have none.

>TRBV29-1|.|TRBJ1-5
CSVDVGGGQPQHF
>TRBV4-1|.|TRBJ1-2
CASSRENYGYTF
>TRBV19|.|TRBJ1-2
CASNEQGRKGYTF
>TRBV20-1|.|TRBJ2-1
CSARDSHIVVF
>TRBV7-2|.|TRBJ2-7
CASSFVGDGAYEQYF
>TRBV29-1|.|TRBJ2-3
CSTWTGSTDTQYF
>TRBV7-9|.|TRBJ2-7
CASSQRQPYEQYF
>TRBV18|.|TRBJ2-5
CASSPPGGETQYF
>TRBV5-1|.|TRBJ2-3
CASSLGASGTTDTQYF
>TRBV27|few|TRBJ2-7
CASSSSKTASYEQYF
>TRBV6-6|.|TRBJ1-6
CASSYSTDSPLHF
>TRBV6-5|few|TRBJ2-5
CASSPRPRGRETQYF
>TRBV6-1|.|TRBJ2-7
CASSEVTGGASHEQYF
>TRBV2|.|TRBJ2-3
CASSDWDRGTDTQYF
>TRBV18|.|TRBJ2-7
CASSQNYEQYF
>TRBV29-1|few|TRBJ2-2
CGGGHDTGELFF
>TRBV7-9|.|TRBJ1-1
CASSHYSENTEAFF
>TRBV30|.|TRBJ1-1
CAWTRGAQNTEAFF
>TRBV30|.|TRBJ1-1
CAWSISWGTEAFF
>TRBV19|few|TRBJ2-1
CASSILRTSGSEQFF
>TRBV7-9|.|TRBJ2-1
CASSLVGTGPNGQFF
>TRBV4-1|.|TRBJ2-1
CASSLAGGSYNEQFF
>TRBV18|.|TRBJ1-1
CASSAGQGALNTEAFF
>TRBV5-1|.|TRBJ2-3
CASSPRSSTDTQYF
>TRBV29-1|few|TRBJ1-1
CSVGENLRHEAFF
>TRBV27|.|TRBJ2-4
CASRDDRLKNIQYF
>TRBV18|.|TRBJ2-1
CASSPLGQNSYNEQFF
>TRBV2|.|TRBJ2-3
CASVRDRDFTDTQYF
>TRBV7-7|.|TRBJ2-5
CASSPGLKETQYF
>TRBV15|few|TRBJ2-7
CATSSTRDSHEQYF
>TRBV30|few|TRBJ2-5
CAWSRREQETQYF
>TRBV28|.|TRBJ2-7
CASSLSLYEQYF
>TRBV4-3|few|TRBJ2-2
CASSQGGSGGGGELFF
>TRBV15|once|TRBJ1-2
CATSQGAGGYTF